Shown below are 20 T cell receptor beta chains from a single sample sequenced in a study of cytomegalovirus exposure and HLA in healthy donors (TCRdb year 2017). The library was prepared using the immunoSEQ multiplex PCR assay. A mixture of 60 forward primers for TCR Vbeta segments and 13 reverse primers for TCR Jbeta segments was used in the multiplex PCR. TCRdb mirrors the immuneACCESS table, restricted to in-frame sequences. Some clones are absent from its copies; in checked studies, under half trace to an unresolved V gene, and the reason for the others is unknown. The sample table records 100,000 or so clones; 79% of these occur just once. Of the sample, over 4% is held by the ten largest clones. The sample consisted of PBMCs. The source of these receptors is a female donor in good health and CMV-seropositive.

V usage is TRBV10-3 and J usage is TRBJ1-4; maybe TRBD1 (6 bases). Germline V gene lookup returns CDR1 ENHRY and CDR2 SYGVKD. This CDR3 comprises 15 residues. Trimming removed 3 bases at V and 4 bases at J, with 12 bases between. CDR3: CAISDRGGYNEKLFF. CDR3 bases: TGTGCCATCAGTGACAGGGGCGGCTATAATGAAAAACTGTTTTTT.

The chain carries TRBV6-5 and TRBJ2-7; D is undetermined. The CDR3 is made up of 13 amino acids. Germline-derived CDR1 and CDR2 are MNHEY and SVGAGI. V dropped 6 bases and J dropped 2 bases, with 11 bases sitting between them. The CDR3 region has the DNA TGTGCCAGCAGAGATTGGGCTACCTACGAGCAGTACTTC. As protein: CASRDWATYEQYF.

The chain combines TRBV7-8 with TRBJ2-2; 7 bases are shared with TRBD1. The CDR3 sequence is 16 residues long. Germline V gene data show CDR1 as SGHVS and CDR2 as FQNEAQ. The trim removed 5 bases at V and 7 bases at J, leaving 13 bases unmatched. CDR3 protein: CASSTRQGPRYGELFF. The CDR3 DNA sequence: TGTGCCAGCAGCACCCGACAGGGCCCCCGCTACGGGGAGCTGTTTTTT.

The chain employs TRBV10-1 and TRBJ2-2; D is unclear. Germline values: CDR1 WNHNN, CDR2 SYGVQD (reference sequence). V was clipped by 7 bases and J by 0 bases, with 3 bases between them. The CDR3 extends over 12 amino acids. CDR3 loop: CASNSNTGELFF. In DNA form, the CDR3 reads TGCGCCAGCAACTCGAACACCGGGGAGCTGTTTTTT.

This chain links TRBV11-2 with TRBJ2-1, with 10 nucleotides matching TRBD2. Germline V gene sequence: CDR1 SGHAT, CDR2 FQNNGV. The trim removed 5 bases at V and 7 bases at J, leaving 8 bases unmatched. This CDR3 comprises 15 residues. CDR3 sequence reads: CASSQATSGMNEQFF. Written as DNA, the CDR3 is TGTGCCAGCAGCCAGGCTACTAGCGGGATGAATGAGCAGTTCTTC. The complete variable domain, with remaining parts taken from reference TRBV11-2 and TRBJ2-1, reads EAGVAQSPRYKIIEKRQSVAFWCNPISGHATLYWYQQILGQGPKLLIQFQNNGVVDDSQLPKDRFSAERLKGVDSTLKIQPAKLEDSAVYLCASSQATSGMNEQFFGPGTRLTVL.

The J gene is TRBJ2-1, the V gene TRBV18; tentatively, D is TRBD1 (5 bases). The CDR3 has 16 residues. From germline, CDR1 is KGHSH and CDR2 LQKENI. Trimming left V 3 bases short and J 0 bases short, with 12 bases between. Here the CDR3 DNA reads TGTGCCAGCTCACCGTACAGGTCGAGCTCCTACAATGAGCAGTTCTTC. This sequence encodes CASSPYRSSSYNEQFF.

The chain has TRBV18 and TRBJ1-2, with D possibly matching TRBD1 (6 bases). V lost 0 bases and J lost 6, with 14 bases in between. This CDR3 spans 15 amino acids. The germline gives CDR1 KGHSH, CDR2 LQKENI. CDR3 sequence: CASSPPVAGAHGYTF. CDR3 DNA: TGTGCCAGCTCACCACCCGTTGCAGGGGCCCATGGCTACACCTTC.

J is TRBJ1-2 and V is TRBV7-2, with D possibly being TRBD1 (6 bases). The V and J ends lost 6 bases and 7 bases respectively, with 21 bases between them. The CDR3 is 15 residues long. CDR1 SGHTA and CDR2 FQGNSA come from the germline V gene. The DNA for the CDR3 is TGTGCCAGCAGACAAACAGGGTGGGGAGTTGGTGGCTACACCTTC. As protein: CASRQTGWGVGGYTF.

This clone turned up a few times. The chain joins TRBV11-2 to TRBJ1-1; D is perhaps TRBD1 (5 bases). The CDR3 is 15 amino acids. The V gene's germline CDR1 is SGHAT and CDR2 FQNNGV. Trimming removed 2 bases at V and 1 base at J, with 11 bases between. This CDR3 is CASSLFPGKNTEAFF. In nucleotides, the CDR3 is TGTGCCAGCAGCTTATTTCCAGGGAAGAACACTGAAGCTTTCTTT.

The chain links TRBV5-4 to TRBJ2-3; 12 positions match TRBD2. V shed 3 bases and J 5 bases; nucleotides not matched to a gene: 4. The CDR3 totals 15 residues. Per the germline V gene, CDR1 is SGHNT and CDR2 is YYREEE (reference sequence). The DNA for the CDR3 is TGTGCCAGCAGCTCTAGCGGGGGGGCCGAAGATACGCAGTATTTT. This codes for CASSSSGGAEDTQYF. Full variable domain (outside the CDR3, taken from reference TRBV5-4 and TRBJ2-3): ETGVTQSPTHLIKTRGQQVTLRCSSQSGHNTVSWYQQALGQGPQFIFQYYREEENGRGNFPPRFSGLQFPNYSSELNVNALELDDSALYLCASSSSGGAEDTQYFGPGTRLTVL.

The CDR3 loop is CATSSFSGNTIYF. CDR3 DNA: TGTGCCACCAGCAGCTTCTCTGGAAACACCATATATTTT. V usage is TRBV15 and J usage is TRBJ1-3; D is unclear. Germline CDR1 LNHNV, CDR2 YYDKDF (reference sequence). Between the trimmed V and J ends, which lost 3 bases and 0 bases, there was a span of 3 bases. The CDR3 loop spans 13 amino acids.

In this sample, this clone turned up once. The chain couples TRBV7-2 to TRBJ2-2; 9 bases match TRBD1. CDR3 length: 14 residues. The ends lost 3 bases at V and 8 bases at J; junction bases unmatched: 4. Per the germline V gene, CDR1 is SGHTA and CDR2 is FQGNSA. CDR3 DNA sequence: TGTGCCAGCAGCTTGTCACAGGGGGCTGGGGAGCTGTTTTTT. This encodes CASSLSQGAGELFF.

This chain uses TRBV9 with TRBJ1-2; 7 nucleotides agree with TRBD1. CDR1 and CDR2 from the germline V gene are SGDLS and YYNGEE. The J segment lost 5 bases and the V segment lost 0 bases, leaving 4 bases of the junction unmatched. The CDR3 extends over 14 amino acids. As DNA, the CDR3 is TGTGCCAGCAGCGTAGAGGGGGCGGGGTATGGCTACACCTTC. Protein sequence: CASSVEGAGYGYTF. Full variable domain (remainder filled in from reference TRBV9 and TRBJ1-2): DSGVTQTPKHLITATGQRVTLRCSPRSGDLSVYWYQQSLDQGLQFLIQYYNGEERAKGNILERFSAQQFPDLHSELNLSSLELGDSALYFCASSVEGAGYGYTFGSGTRLTVV.

V usage is TRBV2 and J usage is TRBJ2-2; D perhaps matches TRBD2 (6 bases). Per the germline V gene, CDR1 is SNHLY and CDR2 is FYNNEI. V was cut by 8 bases and J by 3 bases, with 13 bases left in between. The CDR3 is 14 residues long. The CDR3 DNA follows: TGTGCCAGCGTGGCGGAGCGGGACACCGGGGAGCTGTTTTTT. Translating it yields CASVAERDTGELFF.

The J gene is TRBJ1-1, the V gene TRBV4-3; 9 bases agree with TRBD1. V lost 2 bases to trimming and J lost 0 bases; unmatched junction nucleotides: 7. Germline V gene sequence: CDR1 LGHNA, CDR2 YSLEER. CDR3 length equals 17 residues. CDR3 nucleotides: TGCGCCAGCAGCCAATACATGGGACAGGGAGTGAACACTGAAGCTTTCTTT. Residues: CASSQYMGQGVNTEAFF.

This chain connects TRBV9 to TRBJ1-6; D might be TRBD1 (6 bases). The V end lost 0 bases, the J end lost 12 bases, and 16 bases lay between the germline ends. The CDR3 is 15 residues long. Germline V gene data show CDR1 as SGDLS and CDR2 as YYNGEE. Written as DNA, the CDR3 is TGTGCCAGCAGCGTAGGAGGGACACCCTGGGGACCCCTCCACTTT. Protein sequence: CASSVGGTPWGPLHF.

The chain employs TRBV7-9 and TRBJ1-2, with TRBD1 identical over 10 bases. The CDR3 is 18 residues long. The J segment lost 3 bases and the V segment lost 4 bases, leaving 14 bases of the junction unmatched. CDR1 and CDR2 (germline): SEHNR, FQNEAQ (reference sequence). This CDR3 is CASSSLRQGAGEDYGYTF. DNA for the CDR3: TGTGCCAGCAGCTCACTTCGACAGGGGGCGGGGGAGGACTATGGCTACACCTTC.

This chain joins TRBV7-9 and TRBJ1-2, with D perhaps TRBD1 (5 bases). CDR3 length: 17 residues. V was shortened by 1 base and J by 4 bases, with 19 bases between the two germline ends. CDR1 is SEHNR, CDR2 FQNEAQ, per germline (reference sequence). CDR3 sequence: CASSLGGSGTRFYGYTF. CDR3 sequence (DNA): TGTGCCAGCAGCTTAGGTGGCTCCGGGACTCGATTCTATGGCTACACCTTC.

This sequence joins TRBV30 and TRBJ2-7; possible D gene TRBD2, 5 bases. CDR3 length: 17 residues. Germline loops: CDR1 GTSNPN, CDR2 SVGIG (reference sequence). The V end lost 3 bases, the J end lost 0 bases, and 21 bases lay between the germline ends. CDR3 protein: CAWRTPPSQTRSYEQYF. The CDR3 DNA reads as TGTGCCTGGAGGACCCCCCCTAGCCAAACGCGCTCCTACGAGCAGTACTTC.

This sequence joins TRBV9 and TRBJ2-2, with TRBD1 as a possible D gene (5 bases). The V and J ends lost 1 base and 6 bases respectively, with 22 bases between them. This CDR3 has 18 amino acids. Germline CDR1 is SGDLS and CDR2 is YYNGEE. The CDR3 DNA reads TGTGCCAGCAGCGTACGGGCAGGACATGCCCTTATCCCCGGGGAGCTGTTTTTT. Amino acids: CASSVRAGHALIPGELFF.